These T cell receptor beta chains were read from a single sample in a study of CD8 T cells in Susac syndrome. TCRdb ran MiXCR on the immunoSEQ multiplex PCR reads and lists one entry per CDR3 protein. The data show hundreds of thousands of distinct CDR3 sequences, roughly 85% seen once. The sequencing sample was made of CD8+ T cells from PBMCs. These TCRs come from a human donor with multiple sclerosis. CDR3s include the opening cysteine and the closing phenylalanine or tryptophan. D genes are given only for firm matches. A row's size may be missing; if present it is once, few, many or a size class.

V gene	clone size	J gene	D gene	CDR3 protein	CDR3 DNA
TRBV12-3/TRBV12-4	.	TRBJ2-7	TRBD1	CASGQGASYEQYF	TGTGCCAGTGGACAGGGGGCCTCCTACGAGCAGTACTTC
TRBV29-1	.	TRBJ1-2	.	CSVEPPYGYGYTF	TGCAGCGTTGAACCCCCGTACGGCTATGGCTACACCTTC
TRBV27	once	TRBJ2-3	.	CASSSSTGEVTDTQYF	TGTGCCAGCAGTTCCTCGACGGGGGAGGTTACAGATACGCAGTATTTT
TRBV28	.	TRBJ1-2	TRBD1	CASSPPIDRGLYGHTF	TGTGCCAGCAGCCCCCCAATCGACAGGGGGCTTTATGGCCACACCTTC
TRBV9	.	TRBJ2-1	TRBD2	CASSAPLAGGFNEQFF	TGTGCCAGCAGCGCACCACTAGCGGGAGGGTTTAATGAGCAGTTCTTC
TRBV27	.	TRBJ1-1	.	CASSPSSGQLNTEAFF	TGTGCCAGCAGTCCATCCTCCGGACAGCTGAACACTGAAGCTTTCTTT
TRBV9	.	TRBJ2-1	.	CASSRDENEQFF	TGTGCCAGCAGCCGCGACGAGAATGAGCAGTTCTTC
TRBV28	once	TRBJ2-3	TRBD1	CASRPPGQSPDF	TGTGCCAGCAGGCCTCCGGGACAGTCGCCGGATTTT
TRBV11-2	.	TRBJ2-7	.	CASSLGSNQNYEQYF	TGTGCCAGCAGCTTGGGGTCGAACCAAAACTACGAGCAGTACTTC
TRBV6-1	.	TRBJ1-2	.	CASFHRAYGRGYTF	TGTGCCAGCTTCCACAGGGCCTACGGCAGGGGCTACACCTTC
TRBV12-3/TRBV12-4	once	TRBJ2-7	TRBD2	CASSTPGLAVDEQYF	TGTGCCAGCAGCACACCGGGACTAGCGGTCGACGAGCAGTACTTC
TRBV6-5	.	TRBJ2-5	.	CASSWGPDYARDDQYF	TGTGCCAGCAGTTGGGGCCCGGATTACGCAAGAGATGACCAGTACTTC
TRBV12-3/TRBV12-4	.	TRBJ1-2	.	CASSLFQYNYGYTF	TGTGCCAGCAGTTTATTTCAGTATAACTATGGCTACACCTTC
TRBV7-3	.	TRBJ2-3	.	CASSPRDQPMIDTQYF	TGTGCCAGCAGCCCCCGGGACCAGCCCATGATAGATACGCAGTATTTT
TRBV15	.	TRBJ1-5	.	CATSRDRGIGQHF	TGTGCCACCAGCAGAGATCGGGGAATCGGGCAGCATTTT
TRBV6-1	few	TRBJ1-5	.	CASTDGFPQHF	TGTGCCAGCACCGACGGTTTTCCCCAGCATTTT
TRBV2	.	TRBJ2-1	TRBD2	CASSGSTSELYNEQFF	TGTGCCAGCAGTGGATCGACTAGCGAACTTTACAATGAGCAGTTCTTC
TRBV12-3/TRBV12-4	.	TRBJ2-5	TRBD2	CASSSGLAGDQETQYF	TGTGCCAGCAGTTCCGGACTGGCGGGAGATCAAGAGACCCAGTACTTC
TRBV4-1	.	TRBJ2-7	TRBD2	CASSELLAGTHEQYF	TGCGCCAGCAGCGAACTACTAGCGGGGACCCACGAGCAGTACTTC
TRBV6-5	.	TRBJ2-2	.	CASSYSIGETTGELFF	TGTGCCAGCAGTTACTCGATAGGAGAGACCACCGGGGAGCTGTTTTTT
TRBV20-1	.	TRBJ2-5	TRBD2	CSASPRTSVSQETQYF	TGCAGTGCTAGCCCCCGGACTAGCGTCTCCCAAGAGACCCAGTACTTC
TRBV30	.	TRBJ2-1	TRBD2	CAWTPLTAGAHEQFF	TGTGCCTGGACTCCCTTGACAGCGGGAGCCCATGAGCAGTTCTTC
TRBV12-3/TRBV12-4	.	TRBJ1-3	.	CASSTPDGGNTIYF	TGTGCCAGCAGTACCCCGGACGGTGGAAACACCATATATTTT
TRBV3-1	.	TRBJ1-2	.	CASSQDRTGHYGYTF	TGTGCCAGCAGCCAAGATCGAACAGGGCACTATGGCTACACCTTC
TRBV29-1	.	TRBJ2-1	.	CSVGHEQFF	TGCAGCGTTGGTCATGAGCAGTTCTTC
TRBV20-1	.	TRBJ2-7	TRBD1	CSASTGGEQYF	TGCAGTGCTAGTACAGGGGGCGAGCAGTACTTC
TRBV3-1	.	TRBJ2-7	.	CASSQSDSNEQYF	TGTGCCAGCAGCCAATCCGACAGTAACGAGCAGTACTTC
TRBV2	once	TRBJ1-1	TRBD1	CARDRGKNTEAFF	TGTGCCAGAGACAGGGGGAAGAACACTGAAGCTTTCTTT
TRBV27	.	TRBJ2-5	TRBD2	CASSSGQQETQYF	TGTGCCAGCTCTAGCGGGCAGCAAGAGACCCAGTACTTC
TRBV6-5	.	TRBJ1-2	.	CASSPLGGDYGYTF	TGTGCCAGCAGCCCATTGGGGGGAGACTATGGCTACACCTTC
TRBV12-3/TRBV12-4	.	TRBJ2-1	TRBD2	CASSPLLAGEGHEQFF	TGTGCCAGCAGCCCCCTCCTAGCGGGAGAGGGTCATGAGCAGTTCTTC
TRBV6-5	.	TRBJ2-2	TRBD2	CASSPSGENTGELFF	TGTGCCAGCAGCCCTAGCGGGGAAAACACCGGGGAGCTGTTTTTT